The rows below give T cell receptor beta chains drawn from one sample of a study of shared clonotypes between healthy human individuals. The method was immunoSEQ multiplex PCR; TCRdb's version includes in-frame clones alone and lacks a portion of them. The repertoire includes fewer than 1.8 million clones, approximately 98.5% of them detected once, and around 0.33% sits in the top ten. The sample was naive CD4+ T cells sorted from blood. These receptors originate from a young man in good health. The CDR3 runs from the conserved cysteine through the conserved F or W. D genes are given only for firm matches. Some rows mark clone size as missing; the rest say once, few, many or name a class of expanded clone.

TRBJ1-1	-	-	TRBV5-1	TGCGCCAGCAGCTTGGTTGGGTGGATGAACACTGAAGCTTTCTTT	CASSLVGWMNTEAFF
TRBJ2-2	TRBD1	-	TRBV10-3	TGTGCCTCAATGGACAGGGTTAAATTTCCAACCGGGGAGCTGTTTTTT	CASMDRVKFPTGELFF
TRBJ2-3	TRBD2	once	TRBV27	TGTGCCAGCAGTCCAGGTTGGGTAGCGGGGGGAGGCACGCAGTATTTT	CASSPGWVAGGGTQYF
TRBJ2-3	TRBD1	-	TRBV4-1	TGCGCCAGCAGCCGAAACGACAGGGACAAAGATACGCAGTATTTT	CASSRNDRDKDTQYF
TRBJ2-3	TRBD2	once	TRBV5-1	TGCGCCAGCAGCTTGGGCAGCGGGAGGACAGATACGCAGTATTTT	CASSLGSGRTDTQYF
TRBJ1-1	-	-	TRBV29-1	TGCAGCGTTCGGGTCTTCCTCGGCACTGAAGCTTTCTTT	CSVRVFLGTEAFF
TRBJ2-1	-	-	TRBV2	TGTGCCAGCAGTGAATCCGGGCCTCTGTACAATGAGCAGTTCTTC	CASSESGPLYNEQFF
TRBJ2-7	TRBD1	-	TRBV14	TGTGCCAGCAGCCAGACGACAGGGGTTTCCTACGAGCAGTACTTC	CASSQTTGVSYEQYF
TRBJ1-2	-	-	TRBV7-2	TGTGCCAGCAGCTTAGTCAACTATGGCTACACCTTC	CASSLVNYGYTF
TRBJ2-2	-	-	TRBV7-9	TGTGCCAGCAGCTTAGAAACTAGAACCGGGGAGCTGTTTTTT	CASSLETRTGELFF
TRBJ2-3	-	-	TRBV7-3	TGTGCCAGCAGCTTTAGGGGATTCTCGGATACGCAGTATTTT	CASSFRGFSDTQYF
TRBJ2-7	TRBD2	-	TRBV11-2	TGTGCCAGCAGCTTAGTCTCTCTAGCGGGACTGTACGAGCAGTACTTC	CASSLVSLAGLYEQYF
TRBJ1-1	-	-	TRBV9	TGTGCCAGCAGCGTATCCAGGGGAAACACTGAAGCTTTCTTT	CASSVSRGNTEAFF
TRBJ2-2	TRBD2	-	TRBV7-8	TGTGCCAGCAGCGCCCCCGGGACTAGCGGGGAGCTGTTTTTT	CASSAPGTSGELFF
TRBJ2-1	-	-	TRBV7-9	TGTGCCAGCAGCTTCTCCCCTACTGATTGGGGTAATGAGCAGTTCTTC	CASSFSPTDWGNEQFF
TRBJ2-7	-	-	TRBV5-1	TGCGCCAGCAGCTTTGGGGGGAGCTCCTACGAGCAGTACTTC	CASSFGGSSYEQYF
TRBJ1-5	-	-	TRBV6-1	TGTGCCAGCAGTAGGATGGGGCGGGACGGGCAGCCCCAGCATTTT	CASSRMGRDGQPQHF
TRBJ1-2	-	-	TRBV6-5	TGTGCCAGTCGTGATACGTCCACCGTCTACACCTTC	CASRDTSTVYTF
TRBJ1-1	-	-	TRBV28	TGTGCCGTGAGGAATCTGAACACTGAAGCTTTCTTT	CAVRNLNTEAFF
TRBJ2-2	-	-	TRBV28	TGTGCCAGCAGTTTATCGAGGGTCGGCGGGGAGCTGTTTTTT	CASSLSRVGGELFF
TRBJ1-1	-	-	TRBV29-1	TGCAGCGTTGAAGTCGGGGGGAACACTGAAGCTTTCTTT	CSVEVGGNTEAFF
TRBJ1-5	-	-	TRBV28	TGTGCCAGCAGTTTAGCCAGGCGAGGGGATCAGCCCCAGCATTTT	CASSLARRGDQPQHF
TRBJ2-1	-	-	TRBV19	TGTGCCAGTATGGGAGGGGGAGGGAGGTCCTACAATGAGCAGTTCTTC	CASMGGGGRSYNEQFF
TRBJ1-5	-	once	TRBV7-2	TGTGCCAGCAGCCGCCGGACACAAGGGGATCAGCCCCAGCATTTT	CASSRRTQGDQPQHF
TRBJ2-7	TRBD1	once	TRBV13	TGTGCCAGCAGCTTGAACGACAGGGACCACGAGCAGTACTTC	CASSLNDRDHEQYF
TRBJ2-7	-	-	TRBV7-8	TGTGCCAGCAGCTTACTCTGGTCCTCCTACGAGCAGTACTTC	CASSLLWSSYEQYF
TRBJ2-7	TRBD2	-	TRBV5-1	TGCGCCAGCAGCCTCGGGACTAGCGGCTACGAGCAGTACTTC	CASSLGTSGYEQYF
TRBJ1-5	-	-	TRBV7-2	TGTGCCAGCAGCCCAACCGGGACAATGAATCAGCCCCAGCATTTT	CASSPTGTMNQPQHF
TRBJ1-1	TRBD1	-	TRBV11-2	TGTGCCAGCAGCGGAGGGGGCGCGTCTACTGAAGCTTTCTTT	CASSGGGASTEAFF
TRBJ2-7	TRBD1	once	TRBV10-2	TGCGCCAGCAGTGAGGATCCACAGGGGGGCGAGCAGTACTTC	CASSEDPQGGEQYF
TRBJ2-3	-	once	TRBV10-3	TGTGCCATCAGTGTTGGAGCGGGCAGCACAGATACGCAGTATTTT	CAISVGAGSTDTQYF
TRBJ2-2	-	-	TRBV7-9	TGTGCCAGCAGCTTAAACAGGGTTAACACCGGGGAGCTGTTTTTT	CASSLNRVNTGELFF
TRBJ1-1	-	-	TRBV5-1	TGCGCCAGCAGCTTGGACAGGCCAGGAGCTGAAGCTTTCTTT	CASSLDRPGAEAFF
TRBJ1-5	TRBD1	-	TRBV6-5	TGTGCCAGCAGCCCTCTGGACAGGGGCAATCAGCCCCAGCATTTT	CASSPLDRGNQPQHF
TRBJ2-4	-	-	TRBV28	TGTGCCAGCAGTTTAGAGGGGCCAGGGGCAGACATTCAGTACTTC	CASSLEGPGADIQYF
TRBJ2-7	-	-	TRBV27	TGTGCCAGCAGTTTAATAGGAGATAGCTCCTACGAGCAGTACTTC	CASSLIGDSSYEQYF
TRBJ1-5	-	-	TRBV7-3	TGTGCCAGCAGCGAGACGGGGGGCGATCAGCCCCAGCATTTT	CASSETGGDQPQHF
TRBJ2-1	-	-	TRBV10-1	TGCGCCAGCAGTGATGGACTAAATAATGAGCAGTTCTTC	CASSDGLNNEQFF
TRBJ2-7	-	-	TRBV15	TGTGCCACCAGCAGAGAGCGGTACTCCTACGAGCAGTACTTC	CATSRERYSYEQYF
TRBJ2-1	TRBD2	-	TRBV11-2	TGTGCCAGCAGCTTAGTAGCTAGCGGGAGAAATGAGCAGTTCTTC	CASSLVASGRNEQFF
TRBJ2-7	TRBD2	-	TRBV18	TGTGCCAGCTCACCACTCAGCGGGAGGTCTGGCGAGCAGTACTTC	CASSPLSGRSGEQYF